This T cell receptor (beta chain) was found in a study of cytomegalovirus exposure and HLA in healthy donors (dated by TCRdb to the late 2010s). Concerning the study at large: In an earlier analysis of roughly 500 of the donors, 250 to 350 Gb of sequence data and 90 million to 130 million unique TCR beta sequences from 180 million or so T cells were reported. An early release covering roughly 640 HLA-typed donors comprised about 300 gigabases of sequencing data and around 80 million unique TCR sequences. Of the 350 to 400 genotyped donors, over 70% fell in the genetic ancestry cluster associated with self-reported Caucasian donors. The study was designed to test whether signatures of past pathogen exposure could be identified by cataloging public T cell receptors. The study profiled the T cell repertoires of hundreds of subjects by immunosequencing and related them to cytomegalovirus serostatus. A separate validation cohort of 100 to 150 different subjects was used in addition to the approximately 700-subject first cohort. To predict cytomegalovirus infection status, the study combined high-throughput TCR immunosequencing, statistical association of individual TCRs with disease status, and machine learning. A later analysis re-examined previously published TCR beta repertoires from roughly 650 donors and added high-resolution HLA genotyping to investigate patterns of TCR occurrence. In the later analysis, no new phenotypic data were used to find candidate immune exposures; instead, reliance was placed on TCR beta sequences and their occurrence across donors. An earlier analysis of several hundred of the donors applied high-throughput TCR beta sequencing to assess whether each TCR beta V gene segment acted as functional or pseudogenic. Donor age, sex, ethnicity and CMV serostatus were compiled alongside the repertoire data. Genome-wide SNP genotypes for about 65% of the 666 donors were used in a later genetic analysis, which treated that subset as a discovery cohort. Every discovery cohort repertoire had been produced on one sequencing platform. Class I and class II HLA loci were covered by the typing at four-digit resolution. The number of typed donors differed by locus: roughly 629-630 for A, B, C, DRB1 and DQB1; approximately 530 for DQA1; fewer than 610 for DPA1; and approximately 450 for DPB1. Because of strong linkage in the cohort, 4 to 6 DR-DQ haplotypes were treated as single units for association and clustering. Among 300 to 500 genotyped donors of the cohort, an average of roughly 230,000 unique TCR beta nucleotide sequences was sequenced per donor, of which 15% to 20% were non-productive. Results and caveats for the whole study, not just this receptor: In a later analysis, most CMV-associated TCR beta chains were found to appear HLA-restricted, with HLA associations seemingly driven largely by CMV exposure. The authors suggested that the approach could potentially be generalized to other disease states and immunological phenotypes. The study gave a list of more than 150 TCR beta chains associated with cytomegalovirus. Most TCR sequences were observed very rarely across donors, whereas some public TCRs were present in many individuals. Some IMGT-functional V segments, including TRBV6-2 and TRBV6-3, could not be distinguished by the 87-base-pair reads and were therefore excluded. According to a later analysis, parvovirus B19, influenza, CMV and Epstein-Barr virus appeared linked to several top co-occurrence clusters. Correlated functional status among segregating V segments might be attributable to linkage disequilibrium, but an unknown experimental factor could not be ruled out. In a later analysis, the rate of TCR association differed among HLA loci, with DRB1 alleles having the most associated TCRs and HLA-C alleles having the fewest. Specific HLA alleles were associated with 15,000 to 20,000 TCR beta sequences at a false discovery rate of 0.05 in a later analysis. Over 15 rarely observed V segments, including chromosome 9 orphons, were excluded from the earlier analysis of approximately 500 of the donors because counts were too low. In a later genetic analysis, fewer N-insertions in productive TCRs were reported among donors in an Asian-associated ancestry cluster than the roughly 640-donor mean. This cohort had only TCR beta chains sequenced, and the lack of alpha or paired-chain data limited which features could be detected. Strong co-occurrence of HLA alleles, especially DR and DQ, made assigning TCR associations to individual alleles difficult. In an earlier analysis of about 600 of the donors, most TCR beta V segments appeared in productive rearrangements about 90% or about 30% of the time, broadly matching IMGT annotations. In vitro tests confirmed that a few of the cytomegalovirus-associated TCR beta chains recognize cytomegalovirus antigens. A further reported finding was that TCR beta sequences accurately predicted the HLA-A and HLA-B alleles for most subjects in the first cohort. In a later analysis, HLA-associated TCR beta chains showed more clonal expansion and lower generation probabilities than non-associated chains that were equally common. The presence/absence analyses assumed that sequencing depth was roughly uniform across donors, and that assumption may not be true. Because HLA typing was unavailable for some donors at each locus, only the typed subset was used in association tests. The classifier was reported to diagnose cytomegalovirus status with high specificity and sensitivity in both the original and validation cohorts. V-gene and J-gene trimming of TCR beta chains was associated with a missense DCLRE1C variant in a later genetic analysis, and the association was replicated in an independent cohort. For the cohort, immune exposure information was limited to CMV serostatus. A cluster of highly shared sequence variants was judged likely to represent a technical artifact of the sequencing pipeline.

The cohort comprised 670 or so healthy bone marrow donors. At the time of sampling, every cohort member was nominally healthy, though immune exposures that went unrecorded were likely present. The donor was CMV seropositive and belonged to the group of 250 to 300 seropositive cohort members. A peripheral blood sample was collected from each donor, and TCR beta sequencing was performed on peripheral blood mononuclear cells. The Qiagen DNeasy Blood Extraction Kit was used to extract genomic DNA from the blood cell samples. Library method: the immunoSEQ multiplex PCR assay. For the multiplex PCR, a mixture combining 60 forward primers for TCR Vbeta segments and 13 reverse primers for TCR Jbeta segments was used. The CDR3 region of rearranged TCR beta genes was amplified from genomic DNA with a multiplex PCR assay. Amplified TCR beta libraries were sequenced as 87-base-pair reads on the Illumina HiSeq System. The source study handled its data this way. In a later analysis, around 80 million unique TCR beta chains were counted across the 650 to 700 repertoires, and around 10 million of these chains were shared by at least two donors. Raw reads were error-corrected and collapsed into unique sequences by a nearest-neighbor algorithm in which closely related sequences were merged to remove PCR and sequencing errors. CDR3 sequences were aligned to IMGT reference sequences to assign V, D and J gene segments. For a sequence to be retained, a match of at least six nucleotides was required to both a V gene segment and a J gene segment. Rearrangements were classified as productive when the CDR3 lacked stop codons and remained in frame with V and J, and all other rearrangements were classified as non-productive. CDR3 was defined according to IMGT convention as the region running from the second conserved V-encoded cysteine to the conserved J-encoded phenylalanine. Sequences without an unambiguous match to a single V gene segment were excluded from the earlier analysis of about 600 of the donors. An earlier analysis of 550 to 650 of the donors classified V segments as functional when productive rearrangements were above 56.7% and as segregating when the standard deviation between donors was above 5%. A statistical classification framework was built for diagnosing cytomegalovirus status from the catalog of TCR beta chain sequences. V and J gene assignment, in a later analysis, came from comparing TCR nucleotide sequences with IMGT/GENE-DB human TR gene sequences. A later analysis assigned CDR3 sequences and most-parsimonious VDJ recombination scenarios with the TCRdist pipeline. In a later analysis, every TCR beta chain was defined by the combination of its CDR3 amino acid sequence and its V-gene family, and reads without a unique V-gene family were dropped. To address suspected cross-contamination and a sequencing artifact, a later analysis removed roughly 580 highly shared, low-generation-probability nucleotide sequences. For each public chain, a later analysis derived a clonal expansion index from normalized ranks of inferred template counts within each repertoire. In a later analysis, generation probabilities were computed with a VDJ recombination model fitted to out-of-frame rearrangements, and the resulting probabilities were checked against IGoR. In a later analysis, TCR-TCR, TCR-HLA and TCR-CMV co-occurrence was scored with hypergeometric tests, and a repertoire-size bias correction was applied to TCR pairs. A later analysis estimated false discovery rates by permuting HLA or CMV assignments 20 times. A later analysis grouped co-occurring TCRs with DBSCAN, adding TCRdist sequence similarity when clustering within HLA-allele-positive subsets. Co-occurrence clustering excluded repertoires with fewer than 30,000 or more than 120,000 public chains, plus five with anomalous nucleotide sharing. The table was pulled from immuneACCESS by TCRdb, which kept in-frame rearrangements only. Such tables lose some clones; where checked, under half of the loss comes from unresolved V genes, and the rest has no known cause. D and trimming were read from the DNA, whereas the V and J calls and clone size are those reported in that table. Present in this sample are a few hundred thousand clones, 70% to 90% of which were seen just once. Clones ranked in the top ten supply roughly 2% of the sample.

Taken from the germline V gene (reference sequence), the CDR1 and CDR2 loops are SEHNR and FQNEAQ. The CDR3 starts with the cysteine, ends with the phenylalanine, and has 16 residues. The only DNA kept is the CDR3, 48 bases in frame from the first base. V lost 1 base and J lost 8 bases; the stretch between them is 20 bases long. As regards this clone: Its antigen has not been determined. No base qualities exist here, and no much larger clone lies one base off it.

This TCR was sampled from a woman between 40 and 50 years old in good health and CMV-seropositive. Sequences were obtained from PBMCs. Recombination connected TRBV7-9 to TRBJ1-2; the D gene identity is not certain. The sequenced DNA is TGTGCCAGCAGCTTAGTCCGGAGATCCCCACCTATCGGCTACACCTTC. The translation is CASSLVRRSPPIGYTF.